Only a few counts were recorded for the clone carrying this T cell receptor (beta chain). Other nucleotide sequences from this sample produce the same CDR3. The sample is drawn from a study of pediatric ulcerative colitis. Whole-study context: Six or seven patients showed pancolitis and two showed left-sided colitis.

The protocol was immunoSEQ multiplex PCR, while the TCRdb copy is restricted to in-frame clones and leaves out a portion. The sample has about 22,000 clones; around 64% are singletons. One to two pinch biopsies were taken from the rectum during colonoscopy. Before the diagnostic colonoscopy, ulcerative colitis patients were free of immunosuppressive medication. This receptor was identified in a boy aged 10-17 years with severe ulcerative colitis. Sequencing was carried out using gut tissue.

The CDR3 reads CAWRRGGRNEQFF. In DNA, the CDR3 is TGTGCCTGGAGACGGGGGGGCCGAAATGAGCAGTTCTTC. The J gene is TRBJ2-1, the V gene TRBV30; 8 bases fit TRBD2. Per the germline V gene, CDR1 is GTSNPN and CDR2 is SVGIG (reference sequence). The CDR3 is 13 residues long. After removal of 3 bases from V and 7 bases from J, the junction contained 5 bases not matched to a gene.